The rows below give T cell receptor beta chains drawn from one sample of a study of cytomegalovirus exposure and HLA in healthy donors. Assay: immunoSEQ multiplex PCR; the TCRdb copy retains only in-frame clones and omits some. The sample shows approximately 110,000 clones, 75% to 85% of them seen only once. The sequencing input was PBMCs. The receptors were sampled from a man aged 40-49 years in good health and CMV-seronegative. Each CDR3 is given with its conserved first and last residue. D genes are given only for firm matches. For some rows the clone size is stated as once, few or many, or as a class when expanded; others skip it.

>-|TRBJ2-1|-|TRBV5-1
CASSLVAGSYNEQFF
TGCGCCAGCAGCTTGGTTGCCGGGTCCTACAATGAGCAGTTCTTC
>once|TRBJ2-2|TRBD2|TRBV18
CASSPGRGRGVYPNTGELFF
TGTGCCAGCTCACCAGGTAGAGGACGGGGGGTCTACCCGAACACCGGGGAGCTGTTTTTT
>-|TRBJ2-2|-|TRBV19
CASSIGGGTDTGELFF
TGTGCCAGTAGTATAGGAGGGGGAACCGACACCGGGGAGCTGTTTTTT
>-|TRBJ1-1|-|TRBV7-9
CASSLGGQGWDLNTEAFF
TGTGCCAGCAGCTTAGGAGGACAAGGATGGGATTTGAACACTGAAGCTTTCTTT
>-|TRBJ1-1|-|TRBV5-1
CASRLENTEAFF
TGCGCCAGCAGACTCGAGAACACTGAAGCTTTCTTT
>-|TRBJ2-7|-|TRBV5-6
CASSIWTREQGLYF
TGTGCCAGCAGCATCTGGACAAGGGAACAAGGGTTGTACTTC
>-|TRBJ2-1|TRBD2|TRBV28
CATRSGLGLYEQFF
TGTGCCACCCGCTCCGGACTAGGACTATATGAGCAGTTCTTC
>-|TRBJ2-1|TRBD2|TRBV4-1
CASSQDSGGAYNEQFF
TGCGCCAGCAGCCAAGATAGCGGGGGGGCCTACAATGAGCAGTTCTTC
>-|TRBJ1-1|-|TRBV29-1
CSVEEEDTEAFF
TGCAGCGTTGAAGAGGAGGACACTGAAGCTTTCTTT
>once|TRBJ1-2|TRBD1|TRBV7-2
CASSPSGQGLNYGYTF
TGTGCCAGCAGCCCCTCCGGACAGGGACTTAACTATGGCTACACCTTC
>-|TRBJ2-2|-|TRBV4-1
CASSQDMTAGELFF
TGCGCCAGCAGCCAAGATATGACTGCCGGGGAGCTGTTTTTT
>-|TRBJ1-4|TRBD1|TRBV5-6
CASSLQPTGVYEKLFF
TGTGCCAGCAGCCTACAACCGACAGGGGTGTATGAAAAACTGTTTTTT
>-|TRBJ2-7|-|TRBV12-5
CASGFDRNYEQYF
TGTGCTAGTGGGTTCGACAGAAACTACGAGCAGTACTTC
>-|TRBJ2-3|-|TRBV6-4
CASRRYDSSTDTQYF
TGTGCCAGCAGGAGGTACGATTCTAGCACAGATACGCAGTATTTT
>-|TRBJ2-3|TRBD1|TRBV27
CASREQGGTDTQYF
TGTGCCAGCAGAGAACAGGGGGGCACAGATACGCAGTATTTT
>once|TRBJ2-1|TRBD2|TRBV30
CAWSVFPGLAGSEQFF
TGTGCCTGGAGTGTATTTCCGGGACTAGCGGGAAGTGAGCAGTTCTTC
>-|TRBJ2-7|-|TRBV4-3
CASSQELAGGLYEQYF
TGCGCCAGCAGCCAAGAGTTGGCAGGAGGACTCTACGAGCAGTACTTC
>-|TRBJ1-5|-|TRBV5-5
CASSLAPGEDQPQHF
TGTGCCAGCAGCTTGGCCCCGGGGGAGGATCAGCCCCAGCATTTT
>-|TRBJ2-6|-|TRBV11-2
CASSFVGANVLTF
TGTGCCAGCAGCTTCGTGGGGGCCAACGTCCTGACTTTC
>-|TRBJ2-3|TRBD2|TRBV4-1
CASSQAGGPTDTQYF
TGCGCCAGCAGCCAAGCGGGGGGGCCTACAGATACGCAGTATTTT
>once|TRBJ1-5|-|TRBV27
CASSLSYGGQPQHF
TGTGCCAGCAGTTTATCGTACGGGGGTCAGCCCCAGCATTTT
>few|TRBJ1-1|-|TRBV6-6
CASSPFFSRNTEAFF
TGTGCCAGCAGCCCCTTTTTTTCGCGGAACACTGAAGCTTTCTTT
>-|TRBJ1-4|TRBD1|TRBV4-3
CASSQDRGRGLREKLFF
TGCGCCAGCAGCCAAGATCGCGGCAGGGGGCTTAGGGAAAAACTGTTTTTT
>-|TRBJ1-5|-|TRBV28
CASSLGGADSNQPQHF
TGTGCCAGCAGTTTAGGTGGGGCAGATAGCAATCAGCCCCAGCATTTT
>few|TRBJ2-7|-|TRBV7-9
CASSIRGYEQYF
TGTGCCAGCAGCATCAGGGGCTACGAGCAGTACTTC
>few|TRBJ2-7|TRBD1|TRBV7-2
CASSLRQGKTYEQYF
TGTGCCAGCAGCCTAAGACAGGGAAAAACCTACGAGCAGTACTTC
>-|TRBJ2-5|-|TRBV12-5
CASAGREETQYF
TGTGCTAGTGCTGGGAGAGAAGAGACCCAGTACTTC
>few|TRBJ2-5|TRBD2|TRBV7-3
CASSRGGALQETQYF
TGTGCCAGCAGCCGCGGGGGGGCCCTTCAAGAGACCCAGTACTTC
>-|TRBJ1-2|-|TRBV19
CASSIKASTYGYTF
TGTGCCAGTAGTATAAAAGCATCAACCTATGGCTACACCTTC
>-|TRBJ2-7|TRBD1|TRBV5-1
CASSPRGQDYEQYF
TGCGCCAGCAGCCCCCGCGGACAGGACTACGAGCAGTACTTC
>-|TRBJ2-7|-|TRBV9
CASSPTSYEQYF
TGTGCCAGCAGCCCAACATCCTACGAGCAGTACTTC
>few|TRBJ1-4|-|TRBV29-1
CSVTSGSGGNEKLFF
TGCAGCGTCACCTCGGGCTCCGGGGGGAATGAAAAACTGTTTTTT
>-|TRBJ2-2|TRBD1|TRBV30
CAATGERDTGELFF
TGTGCCGCAACAGGGGAACGAGACACCGGGGAGCTGTTTTTT
>-|TRBJ2-7|TRBD1|TRBV7-9
CASSLLRDRGYEQYF
TGTGCCAGCAGCTTACTCCGGGACAGGGGCTACGAGCAGTACTTC
>-|TRBJ1-4|-|TRBV5-1
CASSLGVRGELFF
TGCGCCAGCAGCTTGGGGGTAAGGGGTGAACTGTTTTTT
>-|TRBJ1-2|-|TRBV7-2
CASSLVLQGTYGYTF
TGTGCCAGCAGCTTAGTTCTGCAGGGCACCTATGGCTACACCTTC
>once|TRBJ1-4|-|TRBV18
CASSPPGRRDEKLFF
TGTGCCAGCTCACCACCGGGGCGGAGGGATGAAAAACTGTTTTTT
>few|TRBJ2-2|-|TRBV5-1
CASSLDGGELFF
TGCGCCAGCAGCTTGGACGGCGGGGAGCTGTTTTTT
>few|TRBJ2-1|-|TRBV4-3
CASSQDGNRYNEQFF
TGCGCCAGCAGCCAAGATGGTAATAGATACAATGAGCAGTTCTTC
>-|TRBJ2-1|TRBD2|TRBV6-5
CASTQLREGPVEQFF
TGTGCCAGCACCCAACTCAGGGAGGGGCCGGTGGAGCAGTTCTTC
>few|TRBJ2-7|TRBD1|TRBV5-6
CASSDRDRGYEQYF
TGTGCCAGCAGCGACCGGGACAGGGGCTACGAGCAGTACTTC
>-|TRBJ1-2|TRBD1|TRBV27
CASSLQARDRANGYTF
TGTGCCAGCAGTTTACAGGCTAGGGACAGGGCAAATGGCTACACCTTC
>-|TRBJ2-7|TRBD1|TRBV29-1
CSVAEGQGFNYEQYF
TGCAGCGTTGCGGAGGGACAGGGCTTCAACTACGAGCAGTACTTC
>-|TRBJ1-6|TRBD1|TRBV25-1
CASNPGTGGPNSPLHF
TGTGCCAGCAACCCCGGGACAGGGGGCCCGAATTCACCCCTCCACTTT
>-|TRBJ1-2|-|TRBV5-1
CASSFSPGLFTTF
TGCGCCAGCAGCTTTTCCCCCGGACTTTTTACCACCTTC
>-|TRBJ2-6|-|TRBV7-8
CASSFRTAGANVLTF
TGTGCCAGCAGCTTCCGCACGGCTGGGGCCAACGTCCTGACTTTC
>once|TRBJ2-7|-|TRBV7-9
CASSPDNSYEQYF
TGTGCCAGCAGCCCTGACAACTCCTACGAGCAGTACTTC
>-|TRBJ2-7|-|TRBV7-9
CASRTEGDEQYF
TGTGCCAGCAGGACCGAAGGGGACGAGCAGTACTTC
>-|TRBJ2-7|-|TRBV5-1
CASSLASGGLYEQYF
TGCGCCAGCAGCTTGGCCTCCGGCGGGCTCTACGAGCAGTACTTC
>-|TRBJ1-2|-|TRBV5-4
CASSLGGGQARGYTF
TGTGCCAGCAGCCTTGGGGGGGGGCAGGCACGGGGCTACACCTTC
>-|TRBJ1-2|TRBD1|TRBV5-6
CASSSRDRHARGYTF
TGTGCCAGCAGCTCTCGGGACAGGCACGCTCGGGGCTACACCTTC
>-|TRBJ1-2|TRBD1|TRBV5-1
CASRQGESNYGYTF
TGCGCCAGTAGACAGGGAGAGTCTAACTATGGCTACACCTTC
>-|TRBJ2-2|-|TRBV5-6
CASSLRQVVRTGELFF
TGTGCCAGCAGCCTCCGACAGGTGGTCCGCACCGGGGAGCTGTTTTTT
>-|TRBJ2-7|-|TRBV7-6
CASSRLSEQYF
TGTGCCAGCAGCCGACTTAGCGAGCAGTACTTC